The rows below give T cell receptor beta chains drawn from one sample of a study of blood T cell repertoires in COVID-19. The table came from immunoSEQ multiplex PCR; TCRdb's copy has only in-frame clones and leaves some out. The sample holds about 140,000 clones, just over 85% seen once. The sequenced material came from peripheral blood. Receptors were obtained from a woman aged 55 to 70 with acute or convalescent COVID-19. Each CDR3 is given with its conserved first and last residue. Fields, in order: D gene, V gene, clone size, J gene, CDR3 DNA, CDR3 protein. The D gene is left open where the match is weak. Not every row has a clone size; where given, it reads once, few, many or a size class.

d_call: -; v_call: TRBV28; clone_size: once; j_call: TRBJ2-3; cdr3_nt: TGTGCCAGCAGTTTACGGGTAACAGATACGCAGTATTTT; cdr3_aa: CASSLRVTDTQYF
d_call: -; v_call: TRBV7-9; clone_size: few; j_call: TRBJ1-1; cdr3_nt: TGTGCCAGCAGCGGTAGGGGTGGTACTGAAGCTTTCTTT; cdr3_aa: CASSGRGGTEAFF
d_call: TRBD1; v_call: TRBV6-5; clone_size: -; j_call: TRBJ1-1; cdr3_nt: TGTGCCAGCAGGCGGGACAGTCAAAAGAACACTGAAGCTTTCTTT; cdr3_aa: CASRRDSQKNTEAFF
d_call: -; v_call: TRBV6-5; clone_size: once; j_call: TRBJ1-5; cdr3_nt: TGTGCCAGCAGCAACAGGGGCAATCAGCCCCAGCATTTT; cdr3_aa: CASSNRGNQPQHF
d_call: -; v_call: TRBV7-9; clone_size: -; j_call: TRBJ1-1; cdr3_nt: TGTGCCAGCAGCGTCATGAACACTGAAGCTTTCTTT; cdr3_aa: CASSVMNTEAFF
d_call: TRBD2; v_call: TRBV6-6; clone_size: -; j_call: TRBJ2-3; cdr3_nt: TGTGCCAGCAGTCCAACTAGCGTAAGAATAGATACGCAGTATTTT; cdr3_aa: CASSPTSVRIDTQYF
d_call: -; v_call: TRBV3-1/TRBV3-2; clone_size: -; j_call: TRBJ2-5; cdr3_nt: TGTGCCAGCAGCCTTTACAGGGACCAAGAGACCCAGTACTTC; cdr3_aa: CASSLYRDQETQYF
d_call: TRBD2; v_call: TRBV19; clone_size: -; j_call: TRBJ2-7; cdr3_nt: TGTGCCAGTAGCCCGACTAGCTCGGCTAACTACGAGCAGTACTTC; cdr3_aa: CASSPTSSANYEQYF
d_call: TRBD1; v_call: TRBV5-5; clone_size: few; j_call: TRBJ1-1; cdr3_nt: TGTGCCAGCAGCTTGGAGGGACAGGGGATGACTGAAGCTTTCTTT; cdr3_aa: CASSLEGQGMTEAFF
d_call: -; v_call: TRBV27; clone_size: -; j_call: TRBJ1-2; cdr3_nt: TGTGCCAGCAGTACAGGCAGACTGAACTATGGCTACACCTTC; cdr3_aa: CASSTGRLNYGYTF
d_call: -; v_call: TRBV4-1; clone_size: -; j_call: TRBJ2-1; cdr3_nt: TGCGCCAGCAGCCAAGTTCAGAACTCCTACAATGAGCAGTTCTTC; cdr3_aa: CASSQVQNSYNEQFF
d_call: -; v_call: TRBV5-5; clone_size: -; j_call: TRBJ1-5; cdr3_nt: TGTGCCAGCAGCTTGGCCGCGTTCAATCAGCCCCAGCATTTT; cdr3_aa: CASSLAAFNQPQHF
d_call: -; v_call: TRBV30; clone_size: -; j_call: TRBJ2-7; cdr3_nt: TGTGCCTGGGCAGGGCCACCCCACTCCTACGAGCAGTACTTC; cdr3_aa: CAWAGPPHSYEQYF
d_call: TRBD2; v_call: TRBV7-2; clone_size: few; j_call: TRBJ2-3; cdr3_nt: TGTGCCAGCAGCCACGCACTGACTAGCGGGGGGACAGATACGCAGTATTTT; cdr3_aa: CASSHALTSGGTDTQYF
d_call: -; v_call: TRBV30; clone_size: -; j_call: TRBJ1-2; cdr3_nt: TGTGCCTGGAGTGTACTTAAGGACTTCACCTTC; cdr3_aa: CAWSVLKDFTF